This TCR beta chain originates from a study of identical twins (dated by TCRdb to about 2016). About the study as a whole: TCR alpha and beta repertoires from monozygotic twins, unrelated adults of various ages and cord blood were deep-sequenced to test whether fetal clonotypes persist. Replicate twin experiments were performed at different times using different library preparation protocols to rule out contamination.

All donors were healthy Caucasians. Three pairs of female monozygotic twins, all aged about 18 to 30 years, were included in the twin cohort. Positive isolation kits from Invitrogen were used to isolate the CD4+ and CD8+ T cell populations. CDR3 length: 16 amino acids, cysteine to phenylalanine. The only DNA kept is the CDR3, 48 bases in frame from the first base. The germline V gene gives CDR1 as MNHNS and CDR2 as SASEGT. V is pared back by 5 bases and J by 6 bases, with 20 bases lying between the germline termini. Receptor amplification or capture employed 5' RACE. For sequencing, an Illumina HiSeq 2000 was employed. A universal primer binding site was added through template switching, and the final cDNA carried a unique molecular identifier so that TCR cDNA molecules could be counted accurately. First-strand cDNA for TCR alpha and beta chains was synthesized from specific primers in the conserved constant-segment region. To control for contamination, each cDNA library was double barcoded with a SMART-Mk sample barcode plus Illumina barcodes. TruSeq adapter sequences, together with Illumina sample barcodes, were added in two successive PCR steps. Sequencing of the TCR alpha and beta cDNA libraries was done on the Illumina HiSeq platform using custom primers. The study's processing was this. Raw reads were processed with MiGEC to extract unique molecular identifiers, and MiXCR was used to determine CDR3 positions. For each individual, recombination models were inferred using an EM algorithm with the repgenHMM and IGoR tools. Shared clonotype analysis was performed with the tcR package in R, normalizing sharing by the product of cloneset sizes. To study raw recombination free of thymic and clonal selection effects, out-of-frame nonproductive sequences were analyzed. The raw public data were reprocessed by TCRdb itself: fastp quality trimming at Q25, MiXCR clonotype calling, in-frame beta chains only. CDR3 protein duplicates are merged, each entry listing the most common genes and DNA. What appears here as the V and J calls and clone size reflects TCRdb's work, not the paper's. This sample is represented by 500,000 to 550,000 distinct CDR3 sequences; 20% to 25% of them were singletons. The ten largest account for about 0.48% of the sample.

Notes on this clonotype: Its target antigen remains unknown. Per-base quality was not reported, and no clone a single base away is much larger than it.

Study-wide findings and limitations: In beta out-of-frame sequences, excess twin sharing was weaker, because having fewer shared sequences lowered the signal-to-noise ratio. Invariant T cells such as MAIT and iNKT could partly confound zero-insertion analyses, though diverse VJ usage argued against this for most clonotypes. Out-of-frame TCR alpha sharing in monozygotic twins was systematically underestimated by recombination models, whereas sharing between unrelated individuals was in agreement with the recombination models. Compared with coincidental sharing between unrelated individuals, out-of-frame TCR alpha sequences shared between twins had an excess of sequences with low generation probability. Because the same donors could not be followed over many years, the conclusions relied on cross-sectional statistical analysis. Abundant cord blood beta clonotypes carried fewer insertions; young adult naive repertoires showed a weaker similar trend, while memory repertoires showed none.

These data also formed part of another study, on yellow fever vaccine responses in identical twins. The second investigation adds: The authors reported that the T cell response to vaccination in identical twins appeared partly convergent and partly personalized. In the study, vaccine-responding T cell clones were precisely tracked in identical twins.

The sample was CD4+ T cells sorted from blood. The clonotype comes from a woman aged 18-35 years in good health. In this chain, TRBV6-1 is recombined with TRBJ2-4; no D segment can be confidently identified. The sequenced DNA is TGTGCCAGCAGTCAACGGCGGAGCTCGGTGGTAAACATTCAGTACTTC. Its protein product is CASSQRRSSVVNIQYF.